This T cell receptor beta chain was retrieved from a study of beta chain features in type 1 diabetes. The sample holds a few counts of this clone. Germline loops: CDR1 MGHRA, CDR2 YSYEKL. J was trimmed by 2 bases and V by 2 bases; bases with no gene match: 9. The CDR3 spans 17 residues. Every bit of the isolated RNA underwent reverse transcription, so sequencing read expressed TCRB transcripts. Assay used: immunoSEQ multiplex PCR; TCRdb lists only in-frame clones, some missing. The sample carries around 200,000 clones, approximately 13% recorded once. Sequencing input: central memory CD4+ T cells from blood. The TCR sequence derives from a woman aged 18-29 years in good health. The genes are TRBV4-1 and TRBJ2-5, with TRBD2 matching over 9 bases. For the CDR3, the DNA is TGCGCCAGCAGCCAAAAATTCCCGACTAGCGGACAAGAGACCCAGTACTTC. It is translated as CASSQKFPTSGQETQYF.